The 20 T cell receptor beta chains presented below share a single source sample, sequenced in a study of cytomegalovirus exposure and HLA in healthy donors. With 60 Vbeta and 13 Jbeta primers, the PCR was carried out. Generated by immunoSEQ multiplex PCR, the TCRdb table keeps only in-frame clones and is missing some. The sample shows over 150,000 clones, 71% of them seen only once. The sequencing sample was made of PBMCs. These TCRs come from a woman aged 30 to 39 in good health and CMV-seronegative.

This chain joins TRBV29-1 and TRBJ2-1; TRBD1 matches 9 bases. This CDR3 contains 16 residues. Germline CDR1 reads SQVTM; CDR2 reads ANQGSEA. Trimming at V came to 0 bases and at J to 2 bases, leaving 5 bases not matched to a gene. CDR3 DNA sequence: TGCAGCGTTGAAGATTGGGGACAGGGTGCCTACAATGAGCAGTTCTTC. Protein product: CSVEDWGQGAYNEQFF.

This clone appeared once. The genes are TRBV5-6 and TRBJ2-6; D possibly corresponds to TRBD2 (5 bases). CDR3 length: 15 residues. With 3 bases removed from V and 0 bases from J, the gap between germline ends came to 7 bases. Germline CDR1 reads SGHDT; CDR2 reads YYEEEE. The CDR3 coding sequence is TGTGCCAGCAGCTCGGGAAGCTCTGGGGCCAACGTCCTGACTTTC. Amino acids: CASSSGSSGANVLTF. Drawing the rest from reference TRBV5-6 and TRBJ2-6, the complete variable domain is DAGVTQSPTHLIKTRGQQVTLRCSPKSGHDTVSWYQQALGQGPQFIFQYYEEEERQRGNFPDRFSGHQFPNYSSELNVNALLLGDSALYLCASSSGSSGANVLTFGAGSRLTVL.

This rearrangement joins TRBV6-1 to TRBJ2-1, with 10 positions matching TRBD2. V dropped 6 bases and J dropped 8; count of bases not matched to a gene: 10. The germline CDR1 and CDR2 sequences are MNHNS and SASEGT. The length of the CDR3 is 15 residues. CDR3 region: CASRLSSGSSDEQFF. CDR3 in DNA: TGTGCCAGCAGACTCTCTAGCGGGAGTTCCGATGAGCAGTTCTTC.

This clone was seen only once. CDR3 sequence: CASSHHMKQETQYF. In DNA form, the CDR3 reads TGTGCCAGTAGCCATCACATGAAGCAAGAGACCCAGTACTTC. The rearrangement uses TRBV19 and TRBJ2-5; no firm D call. The CDR3 runs to 14 residues. V shed 6 bases and J shed 2 bases, with 13 bases lying between them. Germline V CDR1 and CDR2: LNHDA, SQIVND (reference sequence).

The rearrangement links TRBV7-9 to TRBJ2-7; TRBD2 aligns across 9 bases. V dropped 3 bases and J dropped 3; count of bases not matched to a gene: 3. The CDR3 runs 14 residues. Germline V gene data show CDR1 as SEHNR and CDR2 as FQNEAQ (reference sequence). CDR3 loop: CASSLGGRDYEQYF. The CDR3 coding sequence is TGTGCCAGCAGCTTGGGCGGGAGGGACTACGAGCAGTACTTC.

The V and J genes are TRBV5-6 and TRBJ2-1; 14 nucleotides line up with TRBD2. Germline trimming cut 4 bases from V and 4 bases from J; bases unmatched to any gene: 7. This CDR3 has 17 amino acids. Germline V gene lookup returns CDR1 SGHDT and CDR2 YYEEEE. CDR3 nucleotide sequence: TGTGCCAGCAGCGTGGGACTAGCGGGAGACCGATACAATGAGCAGTTCTTC. It encodes CASSVGLAGDRYNEQFF.

The chain has TRBV4-1 and TRBJ2-1; 8 bases are a match to TRBD2. V was pared by 3 bases and J by 6 bases, with 13 bases of the junction left unmatched. CDR1 and CDR2 from the germline V gene are MGHRA and YSYEKL. This CDR3 spans 17 amino acids. CDR3 DNA: TGCGCCAGCAGCCAGACAGTTGAAGCGGGAGTCAGCAATGAGCAGTTCTTC. Translated, it gives CASSQTVEAGVSNEQFF.

A word on this clone: The sample carries other DNA sequences with the same CDR3. The CDR3 reads CASSLGQTYEQYF. The CDR3, as DNA: TGTGCCAGCAGCTTGGGACAGACCTACGAGCAGTACTTC. The chain joins TRBV11-2 to TRBJ2-7; TRBD1 matches 7 bases. The germline V gene encodes CDR1 SGHAT and CDR2 FQNNGV. J lost 2 bases, V lost 3 bases, and 1 base had no gene match. CDR3 size: 13 residues.

The chain employs TRBV11-1 and TRBJ2-6; 7 bases agree with TRBD1. V dropped 5 bases and J dropped 2; count of bases not matched to a gene: 3. The CDR3 covers 15 residues. CDR1 is SGHAT and CDR2 is FQDESV in the germline V gene (reference sequence). CDR3 protein: CASSRGGAGANVLTF. The CDR3 region has the DNA TGTGCCAGCAGCCGAGGGGGCGCTGGGGCCAACGTCCTGACTTTC.

This chain joins TRBV28 and TRBJ1-2, with TRBD1 identical over 8 bases. The ends lost 5 bases at V and 7 bases at J; junction bases unmatched: 3. CDR1 is MDHEN and CDR2 is SYDVKM in the germline V gene. The CDR3 has 12 amino acids. CDR3 sequence reads: CASSIQGVGYTF. Here the CDR3 DNA reads TGTGCCAGCAGTATACAGGGGGTTGGCTACACCTTC.

This clone was observed a single time. The CDR3: CASSLSAGKGETQYF. CDR3 coding DNA: TGTGCCAGCAGCTTATCGGCCGGGAAGGGAGAGACCCAGTACTTC. The chain uses TRBV7-9 and TRBJ2-5; TRBD2 is a possible D gene (5 bases). CDR3 length: 15 residues. V lost 2 bases, J lost 4 bases, and 14 bases lay in between. The germline gives CDR1 SEHNR, CDR2 FQNEAQ (reference sequence).

This clone showed up just a few times. Here the CDR3 reads CASSLVGMFGTEAFF. DNA for the CDR3: TGTGCCAGCAGCTTAGTGGGCATGTTCGGCACTGAAGCTTTCTTT. The V and J genes are TRBV7-2 and TRBJ1-1; no clear D gene. V was clipped by 1 base and J by 4 bases, with 13 bases between them. Germline CDR1 and CDR2: SGHTA and FQGNSA. This CDR3 is 15 amino acids long.

This chain uses TRBV18 with TRBJ2-1, with 10 positions matching TRBD2. Trimming removed 3 bases from V and 7 bases from J; junction bases left unmatched: 6. This CDR3 has 15 residues. The germline V gene has CDR1 KGHSH and CDR2 LQKENI. The CDR3 reads CASSPRASGRNEQFF. The CDR3 DNA reads TGTGCCAGCTCACCCCGGGCTAGCGGGAGAAATGAGCAGTTCTTC.

The chain joins TRBV2 to TRBJ1-4; 9 nucleotides line up with TRBD1. The CDR3 has 13 residues. Germline V gene lookup returns CDR1 SNHLY and CDR2 FYNNEI. V lost 6 bases and J lost 5; bases outside the gene matches: 1. CDR3 in DNA: TGTGCCAGCAGGGGACAGGGCAATGAAAAACTGTTTTTT. As protein: CASRGQGNEKLFF. The entire variable domain, with the rest obtained from reference TRBV2 and TRBJ1-4, is as follows: EPEVTQTPSHQVTQMGQEVILRCVPISNHLYFYWYRQILGQKVEFLVSFYNNEISEKSEIFDDQFSVERPDGSNFTLKIRSTKLEDSAMYFCASRGQGNEKLFFGSGTQLSVL.

This sequence joins TRBV27 and TRBJ2-2, with 15 bases that match TRBD2. From germline, CDR1 is MNHEY and CDR2 SMNVEV (reference sequence). The CDR3 loop spans 16 amino acids. J gave up 7 bases and V 2 bases, and 2 bases lay outside the gene matches. As DNA, the CDR3 is TGTGCCAGCAGTTTAGGACTAGCGGGAGGGTACGGGGAGCTGTTTTTT. Translating it yields CASSLGLAGGYGELFF.

The table lists this clone with a count of one. The rearrangement joins TRBV7-2 to TRBJ2-5; TRBD2 matches at 7 bases. V shed 1 base, J shed 3 bases, and the junction held 2 bases outside the gene matches. Germline V lookup: CDR1 SGHTA, CDR2 FQGNSA. There are 14 residues in the CDR3. The DNA of the CDR3 is TGTGCCAGCAGCTTAGAGGCGGGGGAAGAGACCCAGTACTTC. Its translation is CASSLEAGEETQYF. Using reference TRBV7-2 and TRBJ2-5 for the parts outside the CDR3, the full variable domain is GAGVSQSPSNKVTEKGKDVELRCDPISGHTALYWYRQSLGQGLEFLIYFQGNSAPDKSGLPSDRFSAERTGGSVSTLTIQRTQQEDSAVYLCASSLEAGEETQYFGPGTRLLVL.

This chain joins TRBV4-2 and TRBJ2-7, with TRBD2 matching over 11 bases. This CDR3 comprises 18 residues. Germline V gene sequence: CDR1 LGHNA, CDR2 YNFKEQ. The trim removed 1 base at V and 1 base at J, leaving 9 bases unmatched. The CDR3 sequence: CASSQGLAGRERSYEQYF. The CDR3 DNA sequence: TGTGCCAGCAGCCAAGGACTAGCGGGAAGGGAAAGGTCCTACGAGCAGTACTTC.

The chain has TRBV5-4 and TRBJ2-7; D not resolved. Germline V gene lookup returns CDR1 SGHNT and CDR2 YYREEE (reference sequence). CDR3 length: 14 residues. V was cut by 2 bases and J by 2 bases, with 11 bases left in between. DNA for the CDR3: TGTGCCAGCAGCTTCCAAAGAGAGGCCTACGAGCAGTACTTC. It encodes CASSFQREAYEQYF.

The genes are TRBV4-1 and TRBJ2-5; a weak D match, TRBD1 (6 bases). The J call may be in error: the DNA end matches TRBJ2-7 better. The CDR3 length is 16 residues. Germline lookup yields CDR1 MGHRA and CDR2 YSYEKL. As DNA, the CDR3 is TGCGCCAGCAGCCAGGGGGACATTTTCCCTCCCTTCGAGCAGTACTTC. Translated, it gives CASSQGDIFPPFEQYF.

The chain couples TRBV28 to TRBJ2-3; 9 bases agree with TRBD2. Trimming at V came to 6 bases and at J to 6 bases, leaving 13 bases not matched to a gene. The CDR3 loop spans 16 amino acids. CDR1 and CDR2 (germline): MDHEN, SYDVKM. The CDR3 loop is CASSLISVAGVDTQYF. CDR3 nucleotide sequence: TGTGCCAGCAGCCTCATATCGGTAGCGGGAGTCGATACGCAGTATTTT. Filled out from reference TRBV28 and TRBJ2-3, the complete variable domain reads DVKVTQSSRYLVKRTGEKVFLECVQDMDHENMFWYRQDPGLGLRLIYFSYDVKMKEKGDIPEGYSVSREKKERFSLILESASTNQTSMYLCASSLISVAGVDTQYFGPGTRLTVL.